The 17 T cell receptor beta chains reported below all come from one sample, sequenced in a study of T cells in Graves' hyperthyroidism and ophthalmopathy. Regions amplified from RNA transcripts were the TCR beta CDR3 regions. TCR CDR3 underwent first-round RT-PCR with the HTBI primer set. Each CDR3 protein gets one entry after TCRdb re-called the multiplex PCR reads with MiXCR. The table lists fewer than 750,000 distinct CDR3 sequences, 14% of them singletons. The sequencing input was blood. These receptors were taken from a woman aged 45-65 years with Graves' ophthalmopathy.

This clonotype has more than one count but fewer than ten. V gene TRBV28 combines with J gene TRBJ2-2; 8 nucleotides match TRBD1. Germline V gene sequence: CDR1 MDHEN, CDR2 SYDVKM. With 4 bases clipped from V and 4 bases from J, the junction kept 8 bases outside the gene matches. This CDR3 spans 16 amino acids. For the CDR3, the DNA is TGTGCCAGCAGTTCCCCCGGGACAGGCCCCACCGGGGAGCTGTTTTTT. Translating it yields CASSSPGTGPTGELFF. Using reference TRBV28 and TRBJ2-2 for the parts outside the CDR3, the full variable domain is DVKVTQSSRYLVKRTGEKVFLECVQDMDHENMFWYRQDPGLGLRLIYFSYDVKMKEKGDIPEGYSVSREKKERFSLILESASTNQTSMYLCASSSPGTGPTGELFFGEGSRLTVL.

The chain links TRBV7-9 to TRBJ1-2; D not certain. Germline CDR1 is SEHNR and CDR2 is FQNEAQ (reference sequence). There are 12 residues in the CDR3. V was trimmed by 5 bases and J by 8 bases, leaving 12 bases between them. CDR3 bases: TGTGCCAGCAGCCATTACAGCGGAGGCTACACCTTC. Amino acid sequence: CASSHYSGGYTF.

This clonotype has at least ten counts. The chain links TRBV5-1 to TRBJ1-1; no reliable D call. This CDR3 spans 13 amino acids. V was cut by 1 base and J by 0 bases, with 4 bases left in between. From germline, CDR1 is SGHRS and CDR2 YFSETQ. The CDR3: CASSLLVNTEAFF. The CDR3 DNA reads as TGCGCCAGCAGCTTGTTGGTGAACACTGAAGCTTTCTTT.

This clonotype has at least ten counts. V gene TRBV6-2 or TRBV6-3 combines with J gene TRBJ2-2; D gene uncertain. The CDR3 extends over 13 amino acids. V was shortened by 6 bases and J by 0 bases, with 5 bases between the two germline ends. Germline V lookup: CDR1 MNHEY, CDR2 SVGEGT. CDR3 protein: CASRGSNTGELFF. The CDR3 nucleotides read TGTGCCAGCAGGGGGTCGAACACCGGGGAGCTGTTTTTT.

Written as DNA, the CDR3 is TGCGCCAGCAGCTTCGGACTAGCGGGAGGGAGAGAGACCCAGTACTTC. Translation: CASSFGLAGGRETQYF. The genes are TRBV5-1 and TRBJ2-5, with 15 bases fitting TRBD2. V was clipped by 2 bases and J by 4 bases; unmatched bases: 3. This CDR3 spans 16 amino acids. The germline gives CDR1 SGHRS, CDR2 YFSETQ.

This clonotype was seen repeatedly, ten times or more. The CDR3 sequence is CASSVTGHFKDTQYF. The CDR3 DNA sequence: TGTGCCAGCAGTGTGACGGGACACTTTAAGGATACGCAGTATTTT. The chain combines TRBV28 with TRBJ2-3; a weak D match, TRBD1 (6 bases). Germline values: CDR1 MDHEN, CDR2 SYDVKM. Trimming cost V 5 bases and J 6 bases, with 18 bases left between them. The CDR3 is 15 amino acids.

This clonotype was seen many times. The V gene is TRBV20-1, the J gene TRBJ2-1, with D perhaps matching TRBD2 (5 bases). The germline gives CDR1 DFQATT, CDR2 SNEGSKA (reference sequence). The CDR3 is made up of 14 amino acids. Trimming removed 6 bases from V and 4 bases from J, with 16 bases in between. CDR3 residues: CSAPNPTSYNEQFF. Here the CDR3 DNA reads TGCAGTGCCCCTAACCCTACTAGTTACAATGAGCAGTTCTTC.

This clonotype has ten or more counts. The CDR3 nucleotides read TGCGCCAGCAGCTTGGCCGACAGTCTAGCCAAAAACATTCAGTACTTC. It translates to CASSLADSLAKNIQYF. The chain links TRBV5-1 to TRBJ2-4, with TRBD1 as a possible D gene (5 bases). The CDR3 totals 16 residues. Germline lookup yields CDR1 SGHRS and CDR2 YFSETQ. Trimming removed 0 bases from V and 0 bases from J, with 10 bases in between.

CDR3 residues: CASIGRGTALADYGYTF. In DNA, the CDR3 is TGTGCCAGCATCGGGAGGGGGACAGCCTTGGCGGACTATGGCTACACCTTC. This chain links TRBV6-4 with TRBJ1-2; 7 nucleotides match TRBD1. In germline, CDR1 is MRHNA, CDR2 SNTAGT. The CDR3 has 17 amino acids. V gave up 7 bases and J gave up 3 bases; unmatched junction bases: 17.

The sample holds many counts of this clonotype. The chain combines TRBV7-2 with TRBJ2-7; TRBD2 aligns across 15 bases. CDR1 is SGHTA and CDR2 is FQGNSA in the germline V gene. The J segment lost 3 bases and the V segment lost 4 bases, leaving 4 bases of the junction unmatched. The CDR3 contains 16 residues. DNA of the CDR3: TGTGCCAGCAGCTCGGGACTAGCGGGAGGACGCTACGAGCAGTACTTC. It yields the protein CASSSGLAGGRYEQYF.

This clonotype was found many times. V is TRBV12-3 or TRBV12-4 and J is TRBJ2-2, with 9 bases identical to TRBD2. CDR3 length: 15 amino acids. The J segment lost 6 bases and the V segment lost 7 bases, leaving 9 bases of the junction unmatched. CDR3 nucleotide sequence: TGTGCCAGCACTGGTAGCGGGAGAAGAGCCGGGGAGCTGTTTTTT. This gives the protein CASTGSGRRAGELFF.

There are many counts of this clonotype. The chain has TRBV7-9 and TRBJ1-4; a weak D match, TRBD1 (6 bases). The CDR3 is 15 residues long. Per the germline V gene, CDR1 is SEHNR and CDR2 is FQNEAQ (reference sequence). The V gene lost 5 bases and the J gene lost 8 bases, with 18 bases spanning the gap. The DNA for the CDR3 is TGTGCCAGCAGCCCTAGGACAGCCGGCAGCGAAAAACTGTTTTTT. Translated: CASSPRTAGSEKLFF. Supplemented by reference TRBV7-9 and TRBJ1-4, the full variable domain reads DTGVSQNPRHKITKRGQNVTFRCDPISEHNRLYWYRQTLGQGPEFLTYFQNEAQLEKSRLLSDRFSAERPKGSFSTLEIQRTEQGDSAMYLCASSPRTAGSEKLFFGSGTQLSVL.

The V gene is TRBV6-1, the J gene TRBJ1-2; TRBD1 might be the D (5 bases). The germline gives CDR1 MNHNS, CDR2 SASEGT. The CDR3 is made up of 13 amino acids. V was cut by 7 bases and J by 1 base, with 10 bases left in between. This CDR3 reads CASTGTGNYGYTF. The CDR3 DNA follows: TGTGCCAGCACCGGGACGGGTAACTATGGCTACACCTTC.

The chain uses TRBV4-2 and TRBJ2-1; the match to TRBD2 covers 8 bases. CDR1 and CDR2 from the germline V gene are LGHNA and YNFKEQ. The trim removed 0 bases at V and 4 bases at J, leaving 11 bases unmatched. CDR3 length: 18 amino acids. The CDR3 coding sequence is TGTGCCAGCAGCCAAGAGTCACCCGCCAGCGGGAGTTACAATGAGCAGTTCTTC. This codes for CASSQESPASGSYNEQFF.

This chain connects TRBV24-1 to TRBJ2-3; D unclear. This CDR3 has 17 amino acids. The germline CDR1 and CDR2 sequences are KGHDR and SFDVKD. The V and J ends lost 3 bases and 6 bases respectively, with 21 bases between them. The CDR3 nucleotides are TGTGCCACCAGTGATGTCGTAAGGGCGACGAACGGGGATACGCAGTATTTT. It encodes CATSDVVRATNGDTQYF.

A few counts support this clonotype. The V and J genes are TRBV27 and TRBJ2-1, with 12 bases identical to TRBD2. Germline CDR1 reads MNHEY; CDR2 reads SMNVEV (reference sequence). This CDR3 has 14 amino acids. J was trimmed by 8 bases and V by 7 bases; bases with no gene match: 6. In DNA, the CDR3 is TGTGCCAGCAATCTAGCGGGAGGGCCGGATGAGCAGTTCTTC. Amino acids: CASNLAGGPDEQFF.

This clonotype has at least ten counts. The rearrangement uses TRBV10-3 and TRBJ1-2; 7 bases map to TRBD1. Germline CDR1 reads ENHRY; CDR2 reads SYGVKD. The CDR3 loop spans 15 amino acids. Trimming took 7 bases from V and 8 from J; bases not matched to a gene: 16. CDR3 sequence reads: CAINQELRQGNGYTF. The CDR3 DNA reads TGTGCCATCAACCAAGAACTTCGACAGGGCAACGGCTACACCTTC.